Presented here are 25 T cell receptor beta chains from one specimen sequenced in a study of T cell responses to AZD1222 COVID-19 vaccine. The data were produced by immunoSEQ multiplex PCR, yet TCRdb's version contains in-frame clones alone and is incomplete. The sample carries 50,000 to 65,000 clones, roughly 87% recorded once. Material: peripheral blood, obtained 28 days after the second AZD1222 dose. These receptors all stem from an adult who received the AZD1222 COVID-19 vaccine.

The gene calls are TRBV6-5 and TRBJ1-2; D uncertain. The ends were cut back, 0 bases at V and 8 bases at J, with 16 bases in the middle. The CDR3 consists of 15 residues. Germline CDR1 MNHEY, CDR2 SVGAGI. The chain's CDR3 is CASSYSDLPQGGYTF. The CDR3 nucleotides read TGTGCCAGCAGTTACTCTGACCTCCCCCAAGGGGGCTACACCTTC.

As for this clone: Other DNA sequences of this sample code for an identical CDR3. The chain couples TRBV3-1 (or the pseudogene TRBV3-2) to TRBJ1-5; D gene uncertain. Trimming shortened V by 4 bases and J by 4 bases, and 5 bases separated the two germline ends. Germline V gene lookup returns CDR1 LGHDT and CDR2 YNNKEL (reference sequence). This CDR3 is 12 amino acids long. The CDR3 nucleotides read TGTGCCAGCAGCCGCGAGAATCAGCCCCAGCATTTT. Translating gives CASSRENQPQHF.

The V call is TRBV28, the J call TRBJ1-2, with D maybe TRBD1 (5 bases). The V and J ends lost 10 bases and 0 bases respectively, with 18 bases between them. The CDR3 runs to 15 residues. Germline V gene sequence: CDR1 MDHEN, CDR2 SYDVKM. The DNA for the CDR3 is TGTGCCACCCAGGAGGGGAGTCATACTAACTATGGCTACACCTTC. This sequence encodes CATQEGSHTNYGYTF.

The chain uses TRBV10-3 and TRBJ2-3; D is perhaps TRBD1 (5 bases). Trimming took 8 bases from V and 2 from J, leaving 14 bases between them. The CDR3 covers 14 residues. The V gene's germline CDR1 is ENHRY and CDR2 SYGVKD. In nucleotides, the CDR3 is TGTGCCATCCGGGTAGACAGTATCACAGATACGCAGTATTTT. Translation: CAIRVDSITDTQYF.

This chain connects TRBV7-3 to TRBJ2-1, with 10 bases aligning to TRBD1. CDR1 SGHTA and CDR2 FQGTGA come from the germline V gene. V shed 3 bases, J shed 2 bases, and the junction held 1 base outside the gene matches. CDR3 length: 15 residues. The CDR3 coding sequence is TGTGCCAGCAGCTTTGACAGGGGGCCCTACAATGAGCAGTTCTTC. It codes for CASSFDRGPYNEQFF.

This clone was seen a single time. One end of the junction fails to match germline, which may point to a read error. The chain links TRBV28 to TRBJ1-5; 8 bases agree with TRBD1. This CDR3 is built from 16 residues. Looked up from germline, CDR1 is MDHEN and CDR2 is SYDVKM. The CDR3 region is CASSFFGAGGKQPQHF. The CDR3 nucleotides are TGTGCCAGCAGTTTCTTCGGGGCAGGGGGCAAGCAGCCCCAGCATTTT.

This clone was counted a single time. The CDR3 sequence: CASARLGTSGSLGETQYF. The CDR3 DNA reads TGTGCGAGCGCAAGGTTGGGGACTAGCGGGAGTCTGGGAGAGACCCAGTACTTC. V and J are TRBV28 and TRBJ2-5; 14 bases agree with TRBD2. Germline values: CDR1 MDHEN, CDR2 SYDVKM. The CDR3 is made up of 18 amino acids.

V usage is TRBV2 and J usage is TRBJ2-5, with 8 bases fitting TRBD1. Germline CDR1 is SNHLY and CDR2 is FYNNEI. The V and J ends lost 4 bases and 1 base, in that order; junction bases with no gene match: 8. CDR3 size: 16 residues. This CDR3 reads CASSGPTGVPQETQYF. In DNA, the CDR3 is TGTGCCAGCAGTGGGCCGACAGGGGTCCCCCAAGAGACCCAGTACTTC.

The chain joins TRBV29-1 to TRBJ2-7, with 9 bases matching TRBD1. The CDR3 covers 13 residues. Losses at the gene ends were 6 bases for V and 6 bases for J; bases not matched to a gene: 9. Per germline, CDR1 SQVTM and CDR2 ANQGSEA. The CDR3 reads CSVVDRGDGEQYF. For the CDR3, the DNA is TGCAGCGTGGTTGACAGGGGGGATGGCGAGCAGTACTTC.

This chain connects TRBV7-2 to TRBJ2-1; 7 nucleotides align to TRBD1. CDR1 and CDR2 from the germline V gene are SGHTA and FQGNSA. There are 15 residues in the CDR3. V lost 2 bases, J lost 3 bases, and 4 bases stayed unmatched. CDR3 loop: CASSLRGQGYNEQFF. CDR3 nucleotides: TGTGCCAGCAGCTTAAGGGGGCAAGGCTACAATGAGCAGTTCTTC.

This clone was seen a single time. The chain carries TRBV7-3 and TRBJ1-1; 10 positions agree with TRBD1. After removal of 2 bases from V and 4 bases from J, the junction contained 1 base not matched to a gene. The CDR3 loop spans 14 amino acids. Germline assignment: CDR1 SGHTA and CDR2 FQGTGA. The CDR3, as DNA: TGTGCCAGCAGCTTAGGGGACAGGGGCACTGAAGCTTTCTTT. Protein product: CASSLGDRGTEAFF.

The genes are TRBV5-1 and TRBJ1-1; 12 nucleotides agree with TRBD1. The germline V gene encodes CDR1 SGHRS and CDR2 YFSETQ. This CDR3 is 14 amino acids long. V lost 3 bases and J lost 8; bases outside the gene matches: 5. DNA of the CDR3: TGCGCCAGCAGCTGGGGGACAGGGGGCAGGGAAGCTTTCTTT. This gives the protein CASSWGTGGREAFF.

The V and J genes are TRBV10-1 and TRBJ2-7; 9 positions agree with TRBD1. The germline gives CDR1 WNHNN, CDR2 SYGVQD (reference sequence). V shed 2 bases, J shed 2 bases, and the junction held 1 base outside the gene matches. This CDR3 comprises 14 residues. The chain's CDR3 is CASSEGQGPYEQYF. CDR3 DNA: TGCGCCAGCAGTGAGGGACAGGGGCCCTACGAGCAGTACTTC.

The gene calls are TRBV3-1 (or the pseudogene TRBV3-2) and TRBJ1-6; the D is unclear. The germline CDR1 and CDR2 sequences are LGHDT and YNNKEL (reference sequence). Trimming shortened V by 1 base and J by 4 bases, and 8 bases separated the two germline ends. The CDR3 length is 15 residues. The CDR3 nucleotides are TGTGCCAGCAGCCAAGGTCCCCAGTATAATTCACCCCTCCACTTT. Its protein is CASSQGPQYNSPLHF.

V usage is TRBV29-1 and J usage is TRBJ2-7; D is perhaps TRBD1 (5 bases). Germline V lookup: CDR1 SQVTM, CDR2 ANQGSEA. With 3 bases removed from V and 0 bases from J, the gap between germline ends came to 15 bases. The CDR3 runs 15 residues. DNA of the CDR3: TGCAGCGTTGAGAGTTGGCAGGGTTCCTCCTACGAGCAGTACTTC. As protein: CSVESWQGSSYEQYF.

V and J are TRBV29-1 and TRBJ2-4, with 9 bases identical to TRBD2. CDR3 length: 15 residues. Germline V lookup: CDR1 SQVTM, CDR2 ANQGSEA. With 3 bases clipped from V and 0 bases from J, the junction kept 3 bases outside the gene matches. The DNA of the CDR3 is TGCAGCGTTGAGGTAGCGGGGGTAGCCAAAAACATTCAGTACTTC. This codes for CSVEVAGVAKNIQYF.

Of note for this clone: Other DNA sequences of this sample code for an identical CDR3. The chain has TRBV28 and TRBJ1-2; D gene uncertain. CDR3 length: 11 residues. The V gene's germline CDR1 is MDHEN and CDR2 SYDVKM. V was cut by 6 bases and J by 2 bases, with 4 bases left in between. The chain's CDR3 is CASSLNYGYTF. Here the CDR3 DNA reads TGTGCCAGCAGCCTAAACTATGGCTACACCTTC.

This clone was detected once. This chain uses TRBV7-9 with TRBJ2-5; possible D gene TRBD2, 6 bases. The ends were cut back, 8 bases at V and 4 bases at J, with 17 bases in the middle. The CDR3 runs 14 residues. Germline CDR1 and CDR2: SEHNR and FQNEAQ (reference sequence). As DNA, the CDR3 is TGTGCCAGCTTAGTAGCGGAGGGAGGAGAGACCCAGTACTTC. Its translation: CASLVAEGGETQYF.

The V and J genes are TRBV12-2 and TRBJ2-7; the table's TRBD1 call for D was not verified on the DNA. TRBV12-2 is an annotated pseudogene. The CDR3 is 16 amino acids. CDR3 sequence: CASRFPRTGVLYEQYF. The DNA of the CDR3 is TGTGCAAGTCGCTTTCCCCGGACAGGGGTTCTCTACGAGCAGTACTTC.

This clone appeared a few times. The gene calls are TRBV28 and TRBJ2-1; 9 bases fit TRBD1. V gave up 3 bases and J gave up 6 bases; unmatched junction bases: 12. The CDR3 has 17 amino acids. From germline, CDR1 is MDHEN and CDR2 SYDVKM. DNA for the CDR3: TGTGCCAGCAGTTTCGTCACCGCGGGACAGGGATCCAATGAGCAGTTCTTC. Residues: CASSFVTAGQGSNEQFF.

The rearrangement joins TRBV9 to TRBJ1-2, with D unresolved. The CDR3 spans 14 residues. Germline CDR1 reads SGDLS; CDR2 reads YYNGEE. With 3 bases removed from V and 5 bases from J, the gap between germline ends came to 14 bases. As DNA, the CDR3 is TGTGCCAGCAGCGGTCTGGACCCAAGTTATGGCTACACCTTC. It encodes CASSGLDPSYGYTF. The full variable domain, completed using reference TRBV9 and TRBJ1-2, is DSGVTQTPKHLITATGQRVTLRCSPRSGDLSVYWYQQSLDQGLQFLIQYYNGEERAKGNILERFSAQQFPDLHSELNLSSLELGDSALYFCASSGLDPSYGYTFGSGTRLTVV.

The rearrangement links TRBV6-5 to TRBJ2-2; D is ambiguous. This CDR3 is built from 14 residues. V was shortened by 8 bases and J by 0 bases, with 10 bases between the two germline ends. Per the germline V gene, CDR1 is MNHEY and CDR2 is SVGAGI. The CDR3 sequence is CASLIGPNTGELFF. CDR3 bases: TGTGCCAGCCTTATCGGGCCGAACACCGGGGAGCTGTTTTTT.

The V gene is TRBV4-2, the J gene TRBJ1-4, with 10 nucleotides matching TRBD1. Germline assignment: CDR1 LGHNA and CDR2 YNFKEQ. This CDR3 has 16 amino acids. V lost 4 bases, J lost 8 bases, and 10 bases stayed unmatched. The CDR3 nucleotides are TGTGCCAGCAGCCCCCGGGAGGGACAGGGGTGGGAAAAACTGTTTTTT. Its protein product is CASSPREGQGWEKLFF.

The rearrangement links TRBV10-1 to TRBJ2-1, with D possibly TRBD1 on 6 matching bases. The CDR3 loop spans 13 amino acids. Germline V gene sequence: CDR1 WNHNN, CDR2 SYGVQD (reference sequence). The V end was cut by 8 bases, the J end by 8 bases, with 16 bases between. The CDR3 sequence is CASQVVGGDEQFF. Here the CDR3 DNA reads TGCGCCAGCCAAGTGGTTGGGGGCGATGAGCAGTTCTTC.

The gene calls are TRBV4-2 and TRBJ2-1, with a possible D match to TRBD1 (5 bases). Per germline, CDR1 LGHNA and CDR2 YNFKEQ. This CDR3 contains 13 residues. Between the trimmed V and J ends, which lost 0 bases and 7 bases, there was a span of 7 bases. The CDR3 DNA follows: TGTGCCAGCAGCCAAGACAAGGGGAATGAGCAGTTCTTC. Residues: CASSQDKGNEQFF.